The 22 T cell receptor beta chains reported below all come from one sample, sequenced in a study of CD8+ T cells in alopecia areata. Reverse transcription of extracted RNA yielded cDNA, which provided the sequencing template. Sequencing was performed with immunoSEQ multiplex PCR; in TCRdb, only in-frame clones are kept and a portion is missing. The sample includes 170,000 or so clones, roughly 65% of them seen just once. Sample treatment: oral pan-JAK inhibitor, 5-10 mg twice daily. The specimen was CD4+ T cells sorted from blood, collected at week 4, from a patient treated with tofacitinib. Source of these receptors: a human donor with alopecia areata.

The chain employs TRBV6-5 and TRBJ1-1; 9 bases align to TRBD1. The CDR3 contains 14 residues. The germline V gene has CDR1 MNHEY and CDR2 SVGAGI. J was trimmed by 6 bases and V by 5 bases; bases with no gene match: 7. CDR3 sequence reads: CASSRDREVAEAFF. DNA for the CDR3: TGTGCCAGCAGTCGGGACAGGGAAGTCGCTGAAGCTTTCTTT.

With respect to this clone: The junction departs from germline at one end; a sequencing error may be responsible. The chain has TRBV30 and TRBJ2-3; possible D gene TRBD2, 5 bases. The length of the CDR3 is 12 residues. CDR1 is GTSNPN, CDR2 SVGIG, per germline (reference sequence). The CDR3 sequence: CAAGERADAMDF. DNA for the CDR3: TGTGCCGCCGGAGAGCGAGCGGATGCCATGGATTTT.

In DNA form, the CDR3 reads TGCAGCGTTTCGAGGGTAACCCCCTACGAGCAGTACTTC. Translation: CSVSRVTPYEQYF. The rearrangement joins TRBV29-1 to TRBJ2-7, with TRBD2 as a possible D gene (5 bases). This CDR3 has 13 amino acids. With 5 bases removed from V and 2 bases from J, the gap between germline ends came to 13 bases. Germline V gene lookup returns CDR1 SQVTM and CDR2 ANQGSEA.

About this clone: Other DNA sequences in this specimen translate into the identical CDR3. CDR3 sequence (DNA): TGTGCCAGCAGCTTAGGAGAAGATACGCAGTATTTT. It codes for CASSLGEDTQYF. The chain carries TRBV7-9 and TRBJ2-3; no clear D. From germline, CDR1 is SEHNR and CDR2 FQNEAQ (reference sequence). This CDR3 has 12 residues. Trimming left V 1 base short and J 5 bases short, with 4 bases between.

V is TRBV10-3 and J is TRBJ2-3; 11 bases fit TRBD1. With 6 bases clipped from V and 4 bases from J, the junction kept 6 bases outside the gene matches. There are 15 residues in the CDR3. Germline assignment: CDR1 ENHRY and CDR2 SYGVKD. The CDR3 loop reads CAISRDRGSPDTQYF. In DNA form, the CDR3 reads TGTGCCATCAGCCGGGACAGGGGGAGCCCAGATACGCAGTATTTT.

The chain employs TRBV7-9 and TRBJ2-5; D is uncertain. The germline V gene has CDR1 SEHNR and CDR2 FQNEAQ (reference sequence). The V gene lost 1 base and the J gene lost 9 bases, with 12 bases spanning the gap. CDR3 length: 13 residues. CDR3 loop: CASSLDSPAAQYF. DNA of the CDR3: TGTGCCAGCAGCTTAGATTCCCCCGCGGCCCAGTACTTC.

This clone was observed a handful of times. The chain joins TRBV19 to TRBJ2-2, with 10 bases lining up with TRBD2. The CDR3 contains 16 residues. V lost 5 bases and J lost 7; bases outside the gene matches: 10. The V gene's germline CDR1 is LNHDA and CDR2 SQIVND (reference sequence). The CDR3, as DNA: TGTGCCAGTAGTCTCCCTAGCGGGGGTTTCTACGGGGAGCTGTTTTTT. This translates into CASSLPSGGFYGELFF. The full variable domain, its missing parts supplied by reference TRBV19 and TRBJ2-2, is DGGITQSPKYLFRKEGQNVTLSCEQNLNHDAMYWYRQDPGQGLRLIYYSQIVNDFQKGDIAEGYSVSREKKESFPLTVTSAQKNPTAFYLCASSLPSGGFYGELFFGEGSRLTVL.

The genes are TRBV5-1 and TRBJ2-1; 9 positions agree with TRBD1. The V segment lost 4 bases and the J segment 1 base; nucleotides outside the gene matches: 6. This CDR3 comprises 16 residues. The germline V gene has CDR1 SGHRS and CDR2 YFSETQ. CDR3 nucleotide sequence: TGCGCCAGCAGCGTGACAGGGGGGTCTTCCTACAATGAGCAGTTCTTC. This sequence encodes CASSVTGGSSYNEQFF. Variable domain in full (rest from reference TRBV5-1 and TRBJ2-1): KAGVTQTPRYLIKTRGQQVTLSCSPISGHRSVSWYQQTPGQGLQFLFEYFSETQRNKGNFPGRFSGRQFSNSRSEMNVSTLELGDSALYLCASSVTGGSSYNEQFFGPGTRLTVL.

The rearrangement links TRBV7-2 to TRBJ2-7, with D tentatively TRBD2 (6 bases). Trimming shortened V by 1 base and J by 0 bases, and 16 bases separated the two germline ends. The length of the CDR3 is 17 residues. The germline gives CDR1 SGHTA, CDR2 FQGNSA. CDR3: CASSLVLGRGYSYEQYF. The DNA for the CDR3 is TGTGCCAGCAGCTTAGTGCTTGGGCGGGGATACTCCTACGAGCAGTACTTC.

The chain's CDR3 is CASSEARRETQYF. DNA of the CDR3: TGTGCCAGCAGTGAAGCGCGTCGGGAGACCCAGTACTTC. The V gene is TRBV6-1, the J gene TRBJ2-5; D uncertain. The germline V gene has CDR1 MNHNS and CDR2 SASEGT. V dropped 0 bases and J dropped 5 bases, with 7 bases sitting between them. The CDR3 contains 13 residues.

The CDR3 DNA reads TGTGCCAGCAGCGCCACTAGGCAGGGTTGGGAGACCCAGTACTTC. It yields the protein CASSATRQGWETQYF. The chain uses TRBV9 and TRBJ2-5; D might be TRBD1 or TRBD2, each matching 5 bases. The ends were cut back, 3 bases at V and 5 bases at J, with 17 bases in the middle. The CDR3 consists of 15 residues. The germline CDR1 and CDR2 sequences are SGDLS and YYNGEE.

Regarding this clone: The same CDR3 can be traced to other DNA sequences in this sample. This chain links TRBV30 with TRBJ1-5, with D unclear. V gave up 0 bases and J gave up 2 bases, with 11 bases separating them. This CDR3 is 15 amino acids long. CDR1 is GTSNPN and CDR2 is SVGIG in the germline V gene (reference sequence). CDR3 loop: CAWSVLGGGNQPQHF. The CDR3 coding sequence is TGTGCCTGGAGTGTATTGGGCGGGGGCAATCAGCCCCAGCATTTT.

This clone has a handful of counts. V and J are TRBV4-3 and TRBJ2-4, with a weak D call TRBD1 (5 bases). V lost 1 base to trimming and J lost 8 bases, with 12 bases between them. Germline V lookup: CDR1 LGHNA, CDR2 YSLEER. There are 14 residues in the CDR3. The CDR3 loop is CASSQVGLSDIQYF. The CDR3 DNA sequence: TGCGCCAGCAGCCAAGTGGGGCTCTCGGACATTCAGTACTTC.

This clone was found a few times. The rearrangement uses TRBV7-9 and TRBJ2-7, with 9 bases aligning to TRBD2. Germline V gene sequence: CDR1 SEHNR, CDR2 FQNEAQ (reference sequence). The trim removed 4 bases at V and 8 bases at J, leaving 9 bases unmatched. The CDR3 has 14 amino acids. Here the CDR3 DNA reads TGTGCCAGCAGCTCCGACCGGCTAGCGGGGAAGCAGTACTTC. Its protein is CASSSDRLAGKQYF.

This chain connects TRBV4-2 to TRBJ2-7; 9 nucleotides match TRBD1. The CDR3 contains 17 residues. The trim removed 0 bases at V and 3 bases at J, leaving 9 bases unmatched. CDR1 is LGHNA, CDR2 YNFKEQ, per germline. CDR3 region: CASSQDGSWTGDYEQYF. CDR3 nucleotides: TGTGCCAGCAGCCAAGACGGTTCATGGACAGGGGACTACGAGCAGTACTTC.

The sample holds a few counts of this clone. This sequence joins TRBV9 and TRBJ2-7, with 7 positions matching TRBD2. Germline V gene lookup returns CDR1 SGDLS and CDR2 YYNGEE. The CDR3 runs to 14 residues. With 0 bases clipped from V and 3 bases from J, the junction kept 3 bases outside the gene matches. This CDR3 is CASSVGLASYEQYF. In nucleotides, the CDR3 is TGTGCCAGCAGCGTAGGACTAGCCAGCTACGAGCAGTACTTC.

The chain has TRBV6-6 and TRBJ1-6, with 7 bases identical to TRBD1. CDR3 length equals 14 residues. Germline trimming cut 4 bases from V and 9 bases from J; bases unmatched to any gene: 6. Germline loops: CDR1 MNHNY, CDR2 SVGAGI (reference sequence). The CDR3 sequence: CASSLTGFTSPLHF. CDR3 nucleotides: TGTGCCAGCAGTTTGACAGGGTTTACTTCACCCCTCCACTTT.

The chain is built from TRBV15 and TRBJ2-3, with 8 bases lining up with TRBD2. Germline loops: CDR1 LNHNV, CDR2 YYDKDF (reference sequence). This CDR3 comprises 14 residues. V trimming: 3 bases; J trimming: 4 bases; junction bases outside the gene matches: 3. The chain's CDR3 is CATSRSGGPDTQYF. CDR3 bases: TGTGCCACCAGCAGGAGCGGGGGCCCAGATACGCAGTATTTT.

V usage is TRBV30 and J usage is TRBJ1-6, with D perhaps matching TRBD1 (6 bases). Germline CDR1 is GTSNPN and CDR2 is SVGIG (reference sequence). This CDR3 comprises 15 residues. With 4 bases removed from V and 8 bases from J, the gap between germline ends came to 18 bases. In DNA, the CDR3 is TGTGCCTGGAACAAGAAAGGGGGTTGGGATTCACCCCTCCACTTT. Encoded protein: CAWNKKGGWDSPLHF.

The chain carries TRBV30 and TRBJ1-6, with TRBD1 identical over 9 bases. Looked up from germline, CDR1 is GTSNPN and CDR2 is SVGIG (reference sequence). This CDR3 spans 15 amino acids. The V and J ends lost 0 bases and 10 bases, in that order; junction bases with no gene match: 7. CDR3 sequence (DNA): TGTGCCTGGAGTGTCGTGGGACAGGGCCAATCACCCCTCCACTTT. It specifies CAWSVVGQGQSPLHF.

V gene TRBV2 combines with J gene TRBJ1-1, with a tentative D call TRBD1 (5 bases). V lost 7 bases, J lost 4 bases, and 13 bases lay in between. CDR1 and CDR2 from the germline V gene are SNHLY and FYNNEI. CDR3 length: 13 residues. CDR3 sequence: CASNYNGGTEAFF. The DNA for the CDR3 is TGTGCCAGCAACTATAACGGGGGCACTGAAGCTTTCTTT.

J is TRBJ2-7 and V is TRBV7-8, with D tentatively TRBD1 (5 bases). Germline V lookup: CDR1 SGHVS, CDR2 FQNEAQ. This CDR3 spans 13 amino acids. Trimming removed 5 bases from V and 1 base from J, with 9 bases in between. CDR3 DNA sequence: TGTGCCAGCAGCAGACAGACGTCCTACGAGCAGTACTTC. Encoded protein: CASSRQTSYEQYF.